Sequencing of this T cell receptor (beta chain) was carried out in a study of blood T cell repertoires in COVID-19. Study as a whole: T cells, B-cell-depleted T cells, or PBMCs provided the cDNA or gDNA that served as material.

The CDR3 has 14 amino acids. The V and J ends lost 5 bases and 2 bases respectively, with 11 bases between them. The germline CDR1 and CDR2 sequences are SGHDT and YYEEEE. In the authors' methods: Quantification of nucleated cells was approximated via reference gene primer amplification. This table comes from immunoSEQ multiplex PCR, and its TCRdb copy is limited to in-frame clones, with some not included. V and J calls and clone size are those listed in that table; D and trimming were worked out from the DNA. This table has about 160,000 clones, less than 85% appearing once. The material sequenced was peripheral blood. The clonotype originates from a woman aged 60-75 years with COVID-19, enrolled during active disease. This chain connects TRBV5-6 to TRBJ2-1; D might be TRBD2 (6 bases). CDR3 loop: CASRTSGAYNEQFF. CDR3 in DNA: TGTGCCAGCAGAACCTCGGGGGCCTACAATGAGCAGTTCTTC. The complete variable domain, with remaining parts taken from reference TRBV5-6 and TRBJ2-1, reads DAGVTQSPTHLIKTRGQQVTLRCSPKSGHDTVSWYQQALGQGPQFIFQYYEEEERQRGNFPDRFSGHQFPNYSSELNVNALLLGDSALYLCASRTSGAYNEQFFGPGTRLTVL.